This passage covers 20 T cell receptor beta chains from one sample sequenced in a study of cytomegalovirus exposure and HLA in healthy donors. In the PCR, 60 Vbeta and 13 Jbeta primers were used. This table comes from immunoSEQ multiplex PCR, and its TCRdb copy is limited to in-frame clones, with some not included. The sample carries around 80,000 clones, about 9.4% recorded once. Sequencing was carried out using PBMCs. The receptors shown here come from a man in his sixties in good health and CMV-seropositive.

This clone was detected a few times. This chain connects TRBV7-3 to TRBJ1-1; TRBD1 matches 8 bases. Germline V gene data show CDR1 as SGHTA and CDR2 as FQGTGA. The CDR3 has 15 residues. V trimming: 5 bases; J trimming: 4 bases; junction bases outside the gene matches: 9. The chain's CDR3 is CASSTRQGSGTEAFF. CDR3 bases: TGTGCCAGCAGCACCCGACAGGGGTCGGGCACTGAAGCTTTCTTT.

The J gene is TRBJ2-5, the V gene TRBV7-6; a weak D match, TRBD2 (5 bases). Germline V gene data show CDR1 as SGHVS and CDR2 as FNYEAQ. Trimming took 5 bases from V and 4 from J, leaving 14 bases between them. This CDR3 comprises 14 residues. CDR3 DNA sequence: TGTGCCAGCAGCGCCATGAGGGCGGGAGAGACCCAGTACTTC. This encodes CASSAMRAGETQYF.

This clone was counted only a few times. The chain recombines TRBV7-6 with TRBJ1-5; 10 bases are shared with TRBD1. This CDR3 has 14 amino acids. Looked up from germline, CDR1 is SGHVS and CDR2 is FNYEAQ. J lost 6 bases, V lost 3 bases, and 2 bases had no gene match. The CDR3: CASSFGQGVQPQHF. CDR3 bases: TGTGCCAGCAGCTTCGGACAGGGGGTTCAGCCCCAGCATTTT.

This chain uses TRBV30 with TRBJ1-2; 9 nucleotides line up with TRBD1. Looked up from germline, CDR1 is GTSNPN and CDR2 is SVGIG (reference sequence). The CDR3 length is 16 residues. CDR3 nucleotide sequence: TGTGCTTCTTCGAATATAGGGACAGGGCCTAACTATGGCTACACCTTC. Translation: CASSNIGTGPNYGYTF.

This clone was recorded a few times. The rearrangement uses TRBV6-6 and TRBJ1-4; tentative D call: TRBD1 (6 bases). Germline values: CDR1 MNHNY, CDR2 SVGAGI (reference sequence). With 5 bases removed from V and 7 bases from J, the gap between germline ends came to 11 bases. This CDR3 comprises 13 residues. DNA of the CDR3: TGTGCCAGCAGTGTGGGACACCGTGAAAAACTGTTTTTT. Translation gives CASSVGHREKLFF.

The chain has TRBV28 and TRBJ2-3; D remains unclear. The CDR3 contains 16 residues. Germline-derived CDR1 and CDR2 are MDHEN and SYDVKM. V lost 8 bases to trimming and J lost 0 bases, with 18 bases between them. In nucleotides, the CDR3 is TGTGCCAGCCCTTTAACAGCAGCTACTAGCACAGATACGCAGTATTTT. Its translation is CASPLTAATSTDTQYF.

The sample holds a few counts of this clone. V gene TRBV27 combines with J gene TRBJ1-1; D is possibly TRBD1 (6 bases). V lost 6 bases to trimming and J lost 8 bases, with 16 bases between them. Germline V CDR1 and CDR2: MNHEY, SMNVEV (reference sequence). The CDR3 has 13 amino acids. The DNA for the CDR3 is TGTGCCAGCAGCCCGGCGGGAGGGGGGGAAGCTTTCTTT. Translation: CASSPAGGGEAFF.

V and J are TRBV12-5 and TRBJ2-3; 8 bases align to TRBD1. This CDR3 has 15 amino acids. Per germline, CDR1 LGHNT and CDR2 FRNRAP. Trimming at V came to 5 bases and at J to 4 bases, leaving 8 bases not matched to a gene. The CDR3 is CASGQTTGVADTQYF. CDR3 bases: TGTGCTAGTGGTCAGACGACAGGGGTTGCAGATACGCAGTATTTT.

This clone was observed a few times. The chain couples TRBV10-3 to TRBJ1-2; 7 bases fit TRBD1. The CDR3 spans 13 residues. Germline CDR1 and CDR2: ENHRY and SYGVKD. After removal of 6 bases from V and 4 bases from J, the junction contained 5 bases not matched to a gene. The CDR3 DNA follows: TGTGCCATCAGCCCGGGACAGCGCTATGGCTACACCTTC. This translates into CAISPGQRYGYTF.

The rearrangement uses TRBV28 and TRBJ1-1; D is perhaps TRBD1 (5 bases). Germline lookup yields CDR1 MDHEN and CDR2 SYDVKM. V was cut by 8 bases and J by 0 bases, with 22 bases left in between. The CDR3 contains 17 residues. Here the CDR3 DNA reads TGTGCCAGCGGCGGGACGTATTCCTTTCTTGTGAACACTGAAGCTTTCTTT. Translated: CASGGTYSFLVNTEAFF.

This clone occurred a few times. The chain employs TRBV5-4 and TRBJ1-1; D call uncertain. In germline, CDR1 is SGHNT, CDR2 YYREEE (reference sequence). V lost 4 bases and J 11 bases, leaving 24 bases between the germline ends. This CDR3 spans 15 amino acids. CDR3 DNA: TGTGCCAGCAGCGGTAGGACGAGCTCGGCTGCGGGGGCTTTCTTT. This encodes CASSGRTSSAAGAFF. The entire variable domain, with the rest obtained from reference TRBV5-4 and TRBJ1-1, is as follows: ETGVTQSPTHLIKTRGQQVTLRCSSQSGHNTVSWYQQALGQGPQFIFQYYREEENGRGNFPPRFSGLQFPNYSSELNVNALELDDSALYLCASSGRTSSAAGAFFGQGTRLTVV.

This clone has a handful of counts. The chain employs TRBV15 and TRBJ1-2; D possibly corresponds to TRBD1 (5 bases). V was clipped by 0 bases and J by 4 bases, with 6 bases between them. This CDR3 is built from 13 residues. Germline lookup yields CDR1 LNHNV and CDR2 YYDKDF (reference sequence). The CDR3 coding sequence is TGTGCCACCAGCAGAGACAGGGTCTATGGCTACACCTTC. This sequence encodes CATSRDRVYGYTF.

The V call is TRBV7-2, the J call TRBJ1-4, with TRBD1 as a possible D gene (6 bases). The CDR3 sequence is 16 residues long. Trimming pared 2 bases from V and 0 bases from J, leaving 10 bases between. Germline CDR1 is SGHTA and CDR2 is FQGNSA. The CDR3 sequence is CASSLQGTTTNEKLFF. DNA of the CDR3: TGTGCCAGCAGCTTACAGGGGACCACAACTAATGAAAAACTGTTTTTT. Full variable domain (remainder filled in from reference TRBV7-2 and TRBJ1-4): GAGVSQSPSNKVTEKGKDVELRCDPISGHTALYWYRQSLGQGLEFLIYFQGNSAPDKSGLPSDRFSAERTGGSVSTLTIQRTQQEDSAVYLCASSLQGTTTNEKLFFGSGTQLSVL.

The chain is built from TRBV7-9 and TRBJ1-5; no clear D. CDR1 is SEHNR and CDR2 is FQNEAQ in the germline V gene (reference sequence). The V gene lost 2 bases and the J gene lost 1 base, with 6 bases spanning the gap. The CDR3 covers 14 residues. Written as DNA, the CDR3 is TGTGCCAGCAGCTTAACAGAAAGCAATCAGCCCCAGCATTTT. Protein: CASSLTESNQPQHF.

The chain has TRBV19 and TRBJ2-7; D may be TRBD2 (6 bases). Germline V gives CDR1 LNHDA, CDR2 SQIVND (reference sequence). Deletions cut 4 bases from V and 6 bases from J, with 16 bases between. The CDR3 runs 14 residues. CDR3 nucleotides: TGTGCCAGTAGTACGTCCCGGGACTCTTTCGAGCAGTACTTC. Protein sequence: CASSTSRDSFEQYF.

This clone was seen only a few times. The chain employs TRBV29-1 and TRBJ2-7; D is possibly TRBD2 (6 bases). The germline V gene has CDR1 SQVTM and CDR2 ANQGSEA. This CDR3 spans 14 amino acids. Deletions cut 7 bases from V and 0 bases from J, with 16 bases between. The CDR3 region is CSAFDMEGSYEQYF. As DNA, the CDR3 is TGCAGCGCCTTCGACATGGAGGGCTCCTACGAGCAGTACTTC.

This chain uses TRBV30 with TRBJ1-2, with a weak D call TRBD1 (6 bases). This CDR3 has 15 residues. V lost 2 bases and J lost 8, with 21 bases in between. CDR1 is GTSNPN and CDR2 is SVGIG in the germline V gene (reference sequence). CDR3 amino acids: CAWSTQQGGVLGYTF. In DNA, the CDR3 is TGTGCCTGGAGTACCCAACAGGGTGGGGTTTTAGGCTACACCTTC.

The V gene is TRBV5-1, the J gene TRBJ1-1; 9 bases match TRBD1. Germline V gene data show CDR1 as SGHRS and CDR2 as YFSETQ. Trimming cost V 4 bases and J 2 bases; bases outside gene matches: 6. The CDR3 sequence is 15 residues long. Written as DNA, the CDR3 is TGCGCCAGCAGCCTTCGGACAGGGGATAACACTGAAGCTTTCTTT. Residues: CASSLRTGDNTEAFF.

In this sample, this clone turned up a few times. The V call is TRBV28, the J call TRBJ2-7; TRBD1 agrees at 9 bases. The CDR3 spans 15 residues. V was pared by 6 bases and J by 0 bases, with 6 bases of the junction left unmatched. Germline values: CDR1 MDHEN, CDR2 SYDVKM. CDR3 bases: TGTGCCAGCAGCTTACAGGGGGCGGCCTCCTACGAGCAGTACTTC. Its translation is CASSLQGAASYEQYF.

By its share, this clone is medium-sized. The chain joins TRBV7-9 to TRBJ1-4; 7 bases line up with TRBD1. The germline CDR1 and CDR2 sequences are SEHNR and FQNEAQ (reference sequence). The CDR3 runs to 14 residues. The V and J ends lost 3 bases and 2 bases, in that order; junction bases with no gene match: 0. DNA for the CDR3: TGTGCCAGCAGCTTGACAGGGACTAATGAAAAACTGTTTTTT. Its protein is CASSLTGTNEKLFF. The full variable domain, in which reference TRBV7-9 and TRBJ1-4 provide the parts outside the CDR3, is DTGVSQNPRHKITKRGQNVTFRCDPISEHNRLYWYRQTLGQGPEFLTYFQNEAQLEKSRLLSDRFSAERPKGSFSTLEIQRTEQGDSAMYLCASSLTGTNEKLFFGSGTQLSVL.